What follows are 17 T cell receptor beta chains derived from one specimen sequenced in a study of blood T cell repertoires in COVID-19. Some clones are missing from TCRdb's copy, which holds only in-frame ones; the method was immunoSEQ multiplex PCR. The data contain about 430,000 clones, roughly nine tenths of them seen just once; the ten biggest clones take up roughly 1.1%. Sample: PBMCs or T cells enriched from blood (not recorded which). All receptors derive from a man between 25 and 39 years old who had recovered from COVID-19.

The chain recombines TRBV5-1 with TRBJ1-5; D gene uncertain. Germline V gene data show CDR1 as SGHRS and CDR2 as YFSETQ. V was trimmed by 0 bases and J by 5 bases, leaving 9 bases between them. The CDR3 sequence is 14 residues long. The CDR3 region has the DNA TGCGCCAGCAGCTTGGGGTCGGCGGATCAGCCCCAGCATTTT. Amino acid sequence: CASSLGSADQPQHF.

This chain uses TRBV2 with TRBJ1-5; D ambiguous. This CDR3 spans 14 amino acids. V lost 4 bases to trimming and J lost 2 bases, with 9 bases between them. The germline V gene has CDR1 SNHLY and CDR2 FYNNEI. The CDR3 reads CASSGVRGNQPQHF. The CDR3 region has the DNA TGTGCCAGCAGTGGAGTGCGTGGCAATCAGCCCCAGCATTTT.

This chain uses TRBV19 with TRBJ2-5, with 8 bases matching TRBD1. The CDR3 spans 15 residues. Germline V gives CDR1 LNHDA, CDR2 SQIVND (reference sequence). The J segment lost 5 bases and the V segment lost 9 bases, leaving 14 bases of the junction unmatched. The CDR3 bases are TGTGCCAGCCGAGCCAAAGCAGGGGGCCGGGAGACCCAGTACTTC. It specifies CASRAKAGGRETQYF.

This chain links TRBV5-6 with TRBJ2-7, with 9 nucleotides matching TRBD1. Germline assignment: CDR1 SGHDT and CDR2 YYEEEE. The CDR3 sequence is 16 residues long. V was clipped by 2 bases and J by 3 bases; unmatched bases: 9. The CDR3 loop is CASSFSRTGENYEQYF. Here the CDR3 DNA reads TGTGCCAGCAGCTTTAGCCGGACAGGGGAAAACTACGAGCAGTACTTC. The whole variable domain, filled in from reference TRBV5-6 and TRBJ2-7, reads DAGVTQSPTHLIKTRGQQVTLRCSPKSGHDTVSWYQQALGQGPQFIFQYYEEEERQRGNFPDRFSGHQFPNYSSELNVNALLLGDSALYLCASSFSRTGENYEQYFGPGTRLTVT.

Regarding this clone: This sample also contains other DNA sequences that code for the same CDR3. J is TRBJ1-1 and V is TRBV28; D is uncertain. Germline V CDR1 and CDR2: MDHEN, SYDVKM. Trimming removed 2 bases from V and 5 bases from J, with 6 bases in between. This CDR3 contains 12 residues. The CDR3 loop is CASSLRGTEAFF. The CDR3 DNA reads TGTGCCAGCAGTTTACGAGGGACTGAAGCTTTCTTT.

The gene calls are TRBV15 and TRBJ2-7, with D perhaps matching TRBD2 (6 bases). CDR1 and CDR2 from the germline V gene are LNHNV and YYDKDF (reference sequence). The CDR3 is 16 amino acids. V lost 3 bases and J 3 bases, leaving 18 bases between the germline ends. CDR3 region: CATSSEPLGTFYEQYF. In DNA, the CDR3 is TGTGCCACCAGCAGCGAACCTCTAGGGACTTTCTACGAGCAGTACTTC.

This rearrangement joins TRBV28 to TRBJ1-2; no clear D gene. The CDR3 totals 13 residues. Germline-derived CDR1 and CDR2 are MDHEN and SYDVKM. V was trimmed by 7 bases and J by 8 bases, leaving 17 bases between them. In nucleotides, the CDR3 is TGTGCCAGCACCACTCCTTCCACCCCCGGCTACACCTTC. Translated: CASTTPSTPGYTF.

The rearrangement links TRBV5-8 to TRBJ1-1; D possibly corresponds to TRBD1 (5 bases). Germline V gene data show CDR1 as SGHTS and CDR2 as YDEGEE. The length of the CDR3 is 13 residues. The V end lost 4 bases, the J end lost 4 bases, and 11 bases lay between the germline ends. The CDR3: CASSRQGFTEAFF. The CDR3 bases are TGTGCCAGCAGCCGTCAGGGTTTCACTGAAGCTTTCTTT.

This chain joins TRBV5-1 and TRBJ1-6; the D is unclear. CDR3 length: 15 amino acids. CDR1 and CDR2 from the germline V gene are SGHRS and YFSETQ. V was trimmed by 0 bases and J by 9 bases, leaving 13 bases between them. CDR3: CASSLDSGFGSPLHF. The CDR3 DNA reads as TGCGCCAGCAGCTTGGATTCCGGTTTCGGTTCACCCCTCCACTTT. Full variable domain (rest looked up from reference TRBV5-1 and TRBJ1-6): KAGVTQTPRYLIKTRGQQVTLSCSPISGHRSVSWYQQTPGQGLQFLFEYFSETQRNKGNFPGRFSGRQFSNSRSEMNVSTLELGDSALYLCASSLDSGFGSPLHFGNGTRLTVT.

This chain connects TRBV7-6 to TRBJ2-2; possibly TRBD1 for D (7 bases). The CDR3 totals 21 residues. Trimming shortened V by 2 bases and J by 3 bases, and 28 bases separated the two germline ends. The V gene's germline CDR1 is SGHVS and CDR2 FNYEAQ. CDR3 in amino acids: CASSLIPKAGGKKVYTGELFF. As DNA, the CDR3 is TGTGCCAGCAGCTTAATCCCCAAGGCAGGGGGGAAAAAAGTATACACCGGGGAGCTGTTTTTT.

The J gene is TRBJ1-5, the V gene TRBV7-9; D is perhaps TRBD1 (6 bases). The germline CDR1 and CDR2 sequences are SEHNR and FQNEAQ (reference sequence). The CDR3 sequence is 13 residues long. Trimming removed 1 base from V and 9 bases from J, with 10 bases in between. The CDR3 nucleotides read TGTGCCAGCAGCTTAGGAGGGGGTCGGCCCCAGCATTTT. Its translation is CASSLGGGRPQHF.

The chain has TRBV7-9 and TRBJ2-2, with 10 nucleotides matching TRBD2. The germline V gene has CDR1 SEHNR and CDR2 FQNEAQ (reference sequence). CDR3 size: 16 residues. The ends lost 4 bases at V and 2 bases at J; junction bases unmatched: 4. The CDR3 is CASSSLAGLNTGELFF. The CDR3 DNA reads as TGTGCCAGCAGCTCACTAGCGGGACTAAACACCGGGGAGCTGTTTTTT.

The chain employs TRBV28 and TRBJ1-2; no definite D call. V dropped 8 bases and J dropped 3 bases, with 10 bases sitting between them. Germline V gene sequence: CDR1 MDHEN, CDR2 SYDVKM. CDR3 length: 12 amino acids. The CDR3 DNA reads TGTGCCAGCCTGTCCCTCCACTATGGCTACACCTTC. Translating it yields CASLSLHYGYTF.

This chain connects TRBV13 to TRBJ2-1; 12 bases line up with TRBD2. This CDR3 is built from 16 residues. CDR1 is PRHDT and CDR2 is FYEKMQ in the germline V gene (reference sequence). V was clipped by 0 bases and J by 8 bases; unmatched bases: 5. The CDR3 DNA sequence: TGTGCCAGCAGCTTAGGGCTAGCGGGAGGGCCATATGAGCAGTTCTTC. Translated: CASSLGLAGGPYEQFF.

This chain joins TRBV2 and TRBJ1-4, with D perhaps matching TRBD1 (5 bases). V lost 11 bases, J lost 3 bases, and 13 bases lay in between. CDR1 and CDR2 (germline): SNHLY, FYNNEI. The CDR3 loop spans 13 amino acids. The CDR3 DNA is TGTGCCTGGGGGGGAGTACCTAATGAAAAACTGTTTTTT. Its translation is CAWGGVPNEKLFF.

The V call is TRBV27, the J call TRBJ1-1; TRBD1 might be the D (5 bases). Trimming left V 7 bases short and J 1 base short, with 16 bases between. The CDR3 is 15 amino acids. Per the germline V gene, CDR1 is MNHEY and CDR2 is SMNVEV (reference sequence). The chain's CDR3 is CASTLAGPGNTEAFF. For the CDR3, the DNA is TGTGCCAGCACCCTTGCGGGGCCGGGGAACACTGAAGCTTTCTTT.

The V call is TRBV7-9, the J call TRBJ2-7, with 9 bases aligning to TRBD2. The CDR3 loop spans 14 amino acids. The junction had 8 bases not matched to a gene; V was cut back by 5 bases and J by 6 bases. The germline gives CDR1 SEHNR, CDR2 FQNEAQ (reference sequence). The CDR3 spells CASSRTSGLGEQYF. CDR3 sequence (DNA): TGTGCCAGCAGCCGAACTAGCGGGCTAGGCGAGCAGTACTTC.